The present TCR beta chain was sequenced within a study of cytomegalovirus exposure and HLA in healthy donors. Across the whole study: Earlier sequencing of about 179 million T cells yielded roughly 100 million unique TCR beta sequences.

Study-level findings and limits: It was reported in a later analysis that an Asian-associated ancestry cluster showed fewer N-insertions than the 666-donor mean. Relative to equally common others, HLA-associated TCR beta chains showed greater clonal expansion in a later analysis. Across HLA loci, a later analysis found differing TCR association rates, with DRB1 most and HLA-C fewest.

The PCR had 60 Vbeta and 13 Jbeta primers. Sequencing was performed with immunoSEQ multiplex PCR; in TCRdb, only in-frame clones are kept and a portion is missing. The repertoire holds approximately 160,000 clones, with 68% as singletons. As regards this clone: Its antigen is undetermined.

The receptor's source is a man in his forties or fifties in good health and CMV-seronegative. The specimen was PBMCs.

The CDR3 DNA is TGCGCCAGCAGAAACAGGGGTGGCAATCAGCCCCAGCATTTT. It is translated as CASRNRGGNQPQHF. The J gene is TRBJ1-5, the V gene TRBV10-1; TRBD1 matches 7 bases. V shed 6 bases, J shed 2 bases, and the junction held 4 bases outside the gene matches. This CDR3 spans 14 amino acids. Per the germline V gene, CDR1 is WNHNN and CDR2 is SYGVQD (reference sequence).